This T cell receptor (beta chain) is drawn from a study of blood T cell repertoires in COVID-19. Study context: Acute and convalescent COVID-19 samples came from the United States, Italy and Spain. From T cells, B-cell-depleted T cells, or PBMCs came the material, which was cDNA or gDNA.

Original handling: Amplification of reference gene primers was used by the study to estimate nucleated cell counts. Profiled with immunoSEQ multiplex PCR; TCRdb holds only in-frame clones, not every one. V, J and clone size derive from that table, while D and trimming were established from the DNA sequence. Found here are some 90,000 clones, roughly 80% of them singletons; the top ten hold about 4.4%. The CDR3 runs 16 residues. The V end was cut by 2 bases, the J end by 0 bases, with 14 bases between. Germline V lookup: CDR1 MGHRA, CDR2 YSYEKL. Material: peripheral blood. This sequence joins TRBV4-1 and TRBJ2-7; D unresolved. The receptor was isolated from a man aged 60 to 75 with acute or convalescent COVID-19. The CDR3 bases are TGCGCCAGCAGCCAAACCGGTTTTCCGAGCTCCTACGAGCAGTACTTC. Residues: CASSQTGFPSSYEQYF.